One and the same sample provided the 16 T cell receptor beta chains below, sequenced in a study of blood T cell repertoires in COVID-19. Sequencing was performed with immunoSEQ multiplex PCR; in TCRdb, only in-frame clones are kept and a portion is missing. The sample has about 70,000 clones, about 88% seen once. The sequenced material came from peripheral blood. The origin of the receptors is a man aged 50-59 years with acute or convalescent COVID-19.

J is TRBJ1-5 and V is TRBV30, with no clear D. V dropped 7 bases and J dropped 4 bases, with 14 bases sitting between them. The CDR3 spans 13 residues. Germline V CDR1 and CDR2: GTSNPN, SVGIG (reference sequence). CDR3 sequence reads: CASGSNRNQPQHF. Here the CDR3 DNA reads TGTGCCTCAGGATCTAACAGAAATCAGCCCCAGCATTTT.

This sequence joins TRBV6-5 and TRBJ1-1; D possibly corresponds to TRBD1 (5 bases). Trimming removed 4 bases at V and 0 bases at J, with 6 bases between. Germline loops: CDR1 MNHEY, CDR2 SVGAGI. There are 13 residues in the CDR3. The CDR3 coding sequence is TGTGCCAGCAGTTCCAGGGTGAACACTGAAGCTTTCTTT. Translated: CASSSRVNTEAFF.

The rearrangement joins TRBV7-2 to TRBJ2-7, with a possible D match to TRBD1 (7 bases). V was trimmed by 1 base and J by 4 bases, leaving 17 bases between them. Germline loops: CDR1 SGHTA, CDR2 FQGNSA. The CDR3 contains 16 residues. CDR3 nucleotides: TGTGCCAGCAGCTTAGACGGCAGGGGGGAATGGTACGAGCAGTACTTC. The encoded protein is CASSLDGRGEWYEQYF.

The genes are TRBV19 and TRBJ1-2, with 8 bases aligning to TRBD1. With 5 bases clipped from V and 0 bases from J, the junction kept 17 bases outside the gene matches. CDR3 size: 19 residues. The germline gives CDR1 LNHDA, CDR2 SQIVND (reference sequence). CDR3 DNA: TGTGCCAGTAGTGCGGACCCAAGGACAGGGTATTTTTCTAACTATGGCTACACCTTC. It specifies CASSADPRTGYFSNYGYTF.

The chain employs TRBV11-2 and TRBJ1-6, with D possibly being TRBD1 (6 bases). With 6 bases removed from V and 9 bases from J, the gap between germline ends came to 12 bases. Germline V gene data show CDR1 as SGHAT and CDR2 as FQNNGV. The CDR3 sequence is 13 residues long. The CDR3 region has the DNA TGTGCCAGCAGTTTCGAGGGGGTTTCACCCCTCCACTTT. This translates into CASSFEGVSPLHF.

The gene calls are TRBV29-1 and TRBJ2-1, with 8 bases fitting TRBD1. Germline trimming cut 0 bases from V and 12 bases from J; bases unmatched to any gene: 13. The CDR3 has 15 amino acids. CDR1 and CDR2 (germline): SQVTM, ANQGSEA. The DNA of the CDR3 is TGCAGCGTTGAAGAAGGACAGGGTCTCGGTTTAGGGCAGTTCTTC. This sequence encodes CSVEEGQGLGLGQFF.

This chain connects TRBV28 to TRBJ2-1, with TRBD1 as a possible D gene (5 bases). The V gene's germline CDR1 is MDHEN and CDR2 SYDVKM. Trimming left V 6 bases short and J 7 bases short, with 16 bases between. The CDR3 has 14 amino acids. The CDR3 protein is CASRLGRDGNEQFF. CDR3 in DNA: TGTGCCAGCAGGTTGGGCAGGGATGGGAATGAGCAGTTCTTC.

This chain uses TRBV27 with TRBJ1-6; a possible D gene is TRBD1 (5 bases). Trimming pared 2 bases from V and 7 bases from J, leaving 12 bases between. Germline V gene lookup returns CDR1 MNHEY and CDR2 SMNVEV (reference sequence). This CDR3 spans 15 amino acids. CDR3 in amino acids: CASSLGSGLNSPLHF. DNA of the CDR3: TGTGCCAGCAGTTTAGGGTCAGGGCTGAATTCACCCCTCCACTTT.

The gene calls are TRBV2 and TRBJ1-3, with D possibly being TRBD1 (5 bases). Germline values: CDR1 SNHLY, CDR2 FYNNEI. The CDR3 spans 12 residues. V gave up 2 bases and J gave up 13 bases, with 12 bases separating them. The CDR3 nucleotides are TGTGCCAGCAGTGAATATGAGACAGTAATATATTTT. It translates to CASSEYETVIYF.

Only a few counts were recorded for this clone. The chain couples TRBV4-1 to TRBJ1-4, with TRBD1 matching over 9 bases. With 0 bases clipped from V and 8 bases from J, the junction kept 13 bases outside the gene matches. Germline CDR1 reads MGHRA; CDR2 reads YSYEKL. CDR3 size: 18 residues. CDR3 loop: CASSQDRPTQGAGEKLFF. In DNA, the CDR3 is TGCGCCAGCAGCCAAGATAGGCCTACACAGGGGGCTGGCGAAAAACTGTTTTTT.

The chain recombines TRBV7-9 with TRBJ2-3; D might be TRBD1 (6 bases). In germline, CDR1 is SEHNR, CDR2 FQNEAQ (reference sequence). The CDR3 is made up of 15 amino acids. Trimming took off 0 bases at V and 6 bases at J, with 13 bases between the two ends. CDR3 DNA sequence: TGTGCCAGCAGCTTAGCGCGAACAGGGTTGGATACGCAGTATTTT. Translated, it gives CASSLARTGLDTQYF.

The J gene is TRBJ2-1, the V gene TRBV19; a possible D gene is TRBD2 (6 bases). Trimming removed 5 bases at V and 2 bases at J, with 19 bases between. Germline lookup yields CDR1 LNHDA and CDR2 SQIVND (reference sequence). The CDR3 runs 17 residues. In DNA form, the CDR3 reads TGTGCCAGTAGTTCCGAGCACTTAAGCGGGCCCTACAATGAGCAGTTCTTC. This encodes CASSSEHLSGPYNEQFF.

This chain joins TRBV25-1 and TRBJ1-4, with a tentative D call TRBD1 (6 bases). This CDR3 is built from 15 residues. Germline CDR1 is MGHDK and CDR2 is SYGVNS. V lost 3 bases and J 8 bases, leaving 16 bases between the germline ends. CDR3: CASSDSQGFAEKLFF. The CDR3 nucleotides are TGTGCCAGCAGTGATTCACAGGGCTTTGCGGAAAAACTGTTTTTT.

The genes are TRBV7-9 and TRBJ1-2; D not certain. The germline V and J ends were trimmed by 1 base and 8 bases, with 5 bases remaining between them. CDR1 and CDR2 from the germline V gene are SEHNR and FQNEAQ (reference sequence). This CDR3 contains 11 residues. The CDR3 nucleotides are TGTGCCAGCAGCTTAGGGAGCGGCTACACCTTC. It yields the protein CASSLGSGYTF.

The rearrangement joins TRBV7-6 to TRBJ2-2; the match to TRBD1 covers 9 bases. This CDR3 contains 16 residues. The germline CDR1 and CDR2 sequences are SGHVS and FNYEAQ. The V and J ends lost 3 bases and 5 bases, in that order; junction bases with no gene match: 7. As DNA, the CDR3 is TGTGCCAGCAGCTTGGGGACAGGGTGGAGGACCGGGGAGCTGTTTTTT. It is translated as CASSLGTGWRTGELFF. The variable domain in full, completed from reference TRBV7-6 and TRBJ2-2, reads GAGVSQSPRYKVTKRGQDVALRCDPISGHVSLYWYRQALGQGPEFLTYFNYEAQQDKSGLPNDRFSAERPEGSISTLTIQRTEQRDSAMYRCASSLGTGWRTGELFFGEGSRLTVL.

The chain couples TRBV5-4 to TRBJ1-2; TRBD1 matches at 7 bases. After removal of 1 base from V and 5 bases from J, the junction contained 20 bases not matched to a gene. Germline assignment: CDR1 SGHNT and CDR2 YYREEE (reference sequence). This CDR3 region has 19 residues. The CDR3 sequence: CASSLRLGHRGVRWYGYTF. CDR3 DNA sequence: TGTGCCAGCAGCTTGCGGCTCGGCCACAGGGGCGTAAGGTGGTATGGCTACACCTTC.